Presented here are 17 T cell receptor beta chains from one specimen sequenced in a study of OX40 agonist ivuxolimab in advanced cancers. Sequencing was performed with immunoSEQ multiplex PCR; in TCRdb, only in-frame clones are kept and a portion is missing. This sample has some 69,000 clones, with over 60% found just once. The material sequenced was CD4+ or CD8+ T cells sorted from blood, taken in a trial of the OX40 agonist ivuxolimab. Receptors were obtained from an adult with an advanced solid tumor such as melanoma, head and neck, liver or kidney cancer.

This chain uses TRBV27 with TRBJ2-7; unclear D gene. This CDR3 spans 14 amino acids. Looked up from germline, CDR1 is MNHEY and CDR2 is SMNVEV (reference sequence). The V end was cut by 7 bases, the J end by 1 base, with 14 bases between. The CDR3 sequence is CASKRQARSYEQYF. DNA of the CDR3: TGTGCCAGCAAGCGCCAGGCGAGATCCTACGAGCAGTACTTC.

In this sample, this clone turned up a few times. This chain joins TRBV6-1 and TRBJ2-1; D uncertain. Trimming removed 5 bases at V and 4 bases at J, with 15 bases between. Per germline, CDR1 MNHNS and CDR2 SASEGT. CDR3 length: 15 residues. The DNA for the CDR3 is TGTGCCAGCAGTACGGACCCGAATACATACAATGAGCAGTTCTTC. This encodes CASSTDPNTYNEQFF.

The rearrangement uses TRBV19 and TRBJ2-5; D is unclear. The J call may be incorrect, as the DNA end agrees better with TRBJ2-7. The CDR3 consists of 14 residues. In germline, CDR1 is LNHDA, CDR2 SQIVND (reference sequence). CDR3 in DNA: TGTGCCAGTAGTAGTGCACAACGCGGCGGCGAGCAGTACTTC. It specifies CASSSAQRGGEQYF.

A few counts support this clone. The rearrangement uses TRBV2 and TRBJ2-7; 9 positions agree with TRBD2. The CDR3 loop spans 15 amino acids. From germline, CDR1 is SNHLY and CDR2 FYNNEI. V was clipped by 5 bases and J by 0 bases; unmatched bases: 5. CDR3 DNA sequence: TGTGCCAGCAGTCCCCTAGCGGGACGCTCCTACGAGCAGTACTTC. It translates to CASSPLAGRSYEQYF. Full variable domain (outside the CDR3, taken from reference TRBV2 and TRBJ2-7): EPEVTQTPSHQVTQMGQEVILRCVPISNHLYFYWYRQILGQKVEFLVSFYNNEISEKSEIFDDQFSVERPDGSNFTLKIRSTKLEDSAMYFCASSPLAGRSYEQYFGPGTRLTVT.

The chain has TRBV6-5 and TRBJ2-1, with a possible D match to TRBD1 (5 bases). The CDR3 has 14 residues. The germline gives CDR1 MNHEY, CDR2 SVGAGI. The ends were cut back, 4 bases at V and 4 bases at J, with 11 bases in the middle. CDR3 sequence: CASSSAGRYNEQFF. CDR3 DNA: TGTGCCAGCAGTTCAGCAGGGCGATACAATGAGCAGTTCTTC.

This chain uses TRBV10-3 with TRBJ2-5; 8 bases match TRBD2. The CDR3 has 13 amino acids. Germline lookup yields CDR1 ENHRY and CDR2 SYGVKD. After removal of 6 bases from V and 4 bases from J, the junction contained 4 bases not matched to a gene. The CDR3 sequence: CAIRSGGGETQYF. The CDR3 DNA follows: TGTGCCATCAGATCGGGGGGGGGAGAGACCCAGTACTTC.

The rearrangement joins TRBV29-1 to TRBJ1-1; the D is unclear. The V gene's germline CDR1 is SQVTM and CDR2 ANQGSEA. V lost 3 bases to trimming and J lost 5 bases, with 10 bases between them. The CDR3 consists of 12 residues. CDR3 sequence (DNA): TGCAGCGTTGATAAGGGAGGGACTGAAGCTTTCTTT. Translation gives CSVDKGGTEAFF. The whole variable domain, remainder taken from reference TRBV29-1 and TRBJ1-1, is SAVISQKPSRDICQRGTSLTIQCQVDSQVTMMFWYRQQPGQSLTLIATANQGSEATYESGFVIDKFPISRPNLTFSTLTVSNMSPEDSSIYLCSVDKGGTEAFFGQGTRLTVV.

The chain links TRBV6-6 to TRBJ2-1; 10 positions agree with TRBD2. Trimming took 7 bases from V and 7 from J; bases not matched to a gene: 7. The germline gives CDR1 MNHNY, CDR2 SVGAGI (reference sequence). The length of the CDR3 is 14 residues. CDR3: CASIVAGGGNEQFF. The CDR3 DNA reads TGTGCCAGCATCGTAGCGGGGGGAGGGAATGAGCAGTTCTTC.

The V gene is TRBV14, the J gene TRBJ2-7; maybe TRBD1 (6 bases). Germline V gene lookup returns CDR1 SGHDN and CDR2 FVKESK. This CDR3 has 15 amino acids. V was trimmed by 4 bases and J by 5 bases, leaving 18 bases between them. CDR3 DNA sequence: TGTGCCAGCAGCCTGGGTATCGGGACATTCAACGAGCAGTACTTC. Translation: CASSLGIGTFNEQYF.

The rearrangement uses TRBV28 and TRBJ1-2; D may be TRBD1 (5 bases). The CDR3 totals 13 residues. In germline, CDR1 is MDHEN, CDR2 SYDVKM. The V end was cut by 3 bases, the J end by 5 bases, with 10 bases between. As DNA, the CDR3 is TGTGCCAGCAGTTTGGGGACTGCTTATGGCTACACCTTC. This gives the protein CASSLGTAYGYTF.

This sequence joins TRBV7-2 and TRBJ1-5; D not certain. V lost 2 bases to trimming and J lost 0 bases, with 5 bases between them. The germline CDR1 and CDR2 sequences are SGHTA and FQGNSA. The CDR3 loop spans 14 amino acids. As DNA, the CDR3 is TGTGCCAGCAGCTTACAGGTTAGCAATCAGCCCCAGCATTTT. It codes for CASSLQVSNQPQHF.

This chain uses TRBV28 with TRBJ2-3; 13 positions agree with TRBD2. CDR1 is MDHEN, CDR2 SYDVKM, per germline. V trimming: 6 bases; J trimming: 3 bases; junction bases outside the gene matches: 9. The length of the CDR3 is 17 residues. The CDR3 nucleotides are TGTGCCAGCAGCTCTACATGGACTAGCGGGAGAACAGATACGCAGTATTTT. Translated, it gives CASSSTWTSGRTDTQYF. Full variable domain (missing parts from reference TRBV28 and TRBJ2-3): DVKVTQSSRYLVKRTGEKVFLECVQDMDHENMFWYRQDPGLGLRLIYFSYDVKMKEKGDIPEGYSVSREKKERFSLILESASTNQTSMYLCASSSTWTSGRTDTQYFGPGTRLTVL.

This sequence joins TRBV18 and TRBJ1-3; the match to TRBD1 covers 10 bases. CDR1 is KGHSH, CDR2 LQKENI, per germline. The CDR3 sequence is 19 residues long. V shed 3 bases, J shed 0 bases, and the junction held 11 bases outside the gene matches. The CDR3 DNA is TGTGCCAGCTCACCGGGACAGGGGCCAGCGGGAGTCTCTGGAAACACCATATATTTT. Its protein is CASSPGQGPAGVSGNTIYF.

V is TRBV28 and J is TRBJ2-3; D gene ambiguous. Trimming took off 2 bases at V and 5 bases at J, with 11 bases between the two ends. CDR3 length: 14 residues. Germline assignment: CDR1 MDHEN and CDR2 SYDVKM. The CDR3 bases are TGTGCCAGCAGTTTACCGGCGTCTTTAGATACGCAGTATTTT. Translation gives CASSLPASLDTQYF.

CDR3 in DNA: TGTGCCAGCAGCGTAGGGGGGGCAGCCTACGAGCAGTACTTC. Translation: CASSVGGAAYEQYF. The chain uses TRBV9 and TRBJ2-7; D is tentatively TRBD1 or TRBD2 (6 bases each). CDR1 and CDR2 from the germline V gene are SGDLS and YYNGEE. The V end lost 0 bases, the J end lost 2 bases, and 9 bases lay between the germline ends. This CDR3 region has 14 residues.

The gene calls are TRBV11-2 and TRBJ1-2; perhaps TRBD1 as D (5 bases). CDR1 is SGHAT, CDR2 FQNNGV, per germline. The CDR3 is 17 amino acids. V was shortened by 0 bases and J by 0 bases, with 14 bases between the two germline ends. The CDR3 reads CASSLDGTIKANYGYTF. The CDR3 DNA reads as TGTGCCAGCAGCTTAGATGGGACGATAAAAGCTAACTATGGCTACACCTTC.

The gene calls are TRBV6-1 and TRBJ2-7, with D unclear. The CDR3 sequence is 14 residues long. V lost 6 bases and J lost 6, with 18 bases in between. CDR1 is MNHNS, CDR2 SASEGT, per germline. The CDR3 region is CASRVLSLGSEQYF. CDR3 in DNA: TGTGCCAGCAGGGTTCTTAGTTTGGGGTCCGAGCAGTACTTC.